The subject of this entry is one TCR beta chain. The antigen is unknown. The sample originates from a study of T-cell memory formation after mild COVID-19. Study as a whole: Across donors, TCR clusters were largely donor specific. Whole-study results and caveats: Later expanders leaned toward CD4+, whereas clones contracting from day 15 to 85 were balanced CD4/CD8. There was no confirmation that second-wave clones peaking on day 37 were SARS-CoV-2 specific.

TCRdb independently ran MiXCR on the 5' RACE reads; one entry per CDR3 protein. This table has 140,000 to 150,000 distinct CDR3 sequences, 6% appearing once. The V and J ends lost 2 bases and 9 bases respectively, with 12 bases between them. From germline, CDR1 is SGHRS and CDR2 YFSETQ. The CDR3 is made up of 13 amino acids. The sequenced material came from PBMCs or a T cell subset sorted from them (not recorded which). This clonotype was obtained from an adult woman who had mild COVID-19 (a few samples of this study predate the infection). Cell type and time point are not known. J is TRBJ2-4 and V is TRBV5-1, with D perhaps TRBD1 (5 bases). The CDR3 DNA is TGCGCCAGCAGCTTCACGGACAAGCGCATTCAGTACTTC. Translating it yields CASSFTDKRIQYF. The variable domain in full, completed from reference TRBV5-1 and TRBJ2-4, reads KAGVTQTPRYLIKTRGQQVTLSCSPISGHRSVSWYQQTPGQGLQFLFEYFSETQRNKGNFPGRFSGRQFSNSRSEMNVSTLELGDSALYLCASSFTDKRIQYFGAGTRLSVL.